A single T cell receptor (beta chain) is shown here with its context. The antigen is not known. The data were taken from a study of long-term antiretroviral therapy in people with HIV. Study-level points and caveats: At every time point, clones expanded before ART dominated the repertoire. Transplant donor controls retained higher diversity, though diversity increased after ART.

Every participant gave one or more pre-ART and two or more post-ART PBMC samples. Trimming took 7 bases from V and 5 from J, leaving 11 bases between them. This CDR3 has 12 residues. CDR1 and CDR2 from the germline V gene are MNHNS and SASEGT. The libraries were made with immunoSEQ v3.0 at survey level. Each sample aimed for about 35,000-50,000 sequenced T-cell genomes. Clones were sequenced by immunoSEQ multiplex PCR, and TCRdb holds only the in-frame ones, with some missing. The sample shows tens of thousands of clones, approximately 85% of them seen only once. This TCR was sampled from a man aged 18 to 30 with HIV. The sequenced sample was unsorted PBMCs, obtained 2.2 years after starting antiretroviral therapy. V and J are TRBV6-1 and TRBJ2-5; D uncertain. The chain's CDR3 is CASTPTRETQYF. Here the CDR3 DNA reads TGTGCCAGCACCCCGACCCGGGAGACCCAGTACTTC.